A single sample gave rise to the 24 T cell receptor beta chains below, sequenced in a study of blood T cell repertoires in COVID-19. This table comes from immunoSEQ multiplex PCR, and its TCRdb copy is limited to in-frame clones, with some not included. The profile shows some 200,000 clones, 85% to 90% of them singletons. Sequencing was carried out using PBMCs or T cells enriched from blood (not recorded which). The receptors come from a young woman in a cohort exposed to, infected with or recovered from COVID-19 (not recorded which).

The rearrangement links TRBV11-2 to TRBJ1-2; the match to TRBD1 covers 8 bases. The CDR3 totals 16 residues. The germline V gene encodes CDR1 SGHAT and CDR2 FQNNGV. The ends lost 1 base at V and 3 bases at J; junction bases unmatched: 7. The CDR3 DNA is TGTGCCAGCAGCTTAGGGGGGTGGGGACAGGACTATGGCTACACCTTC. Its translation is CASSLGGWGQDYGYTF.

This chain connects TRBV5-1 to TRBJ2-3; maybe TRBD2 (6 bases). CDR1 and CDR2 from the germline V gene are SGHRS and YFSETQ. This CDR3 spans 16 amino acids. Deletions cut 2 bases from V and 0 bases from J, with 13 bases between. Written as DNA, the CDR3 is TGCGCCAGCAGCTTAAGAGCGGGTGCAAGCACAGATACGCAGTATTTT. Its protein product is CASSLRAGASTDTQYF.

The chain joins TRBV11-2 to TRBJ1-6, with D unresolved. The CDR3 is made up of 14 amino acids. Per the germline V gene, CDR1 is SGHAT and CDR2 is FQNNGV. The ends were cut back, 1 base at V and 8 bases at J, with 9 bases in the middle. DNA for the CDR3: TGTGCCAGCAGCTTAGCTCAGGAGGATTCACCCCTCCACTTT. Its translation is CASSLAQEDSPLHF.

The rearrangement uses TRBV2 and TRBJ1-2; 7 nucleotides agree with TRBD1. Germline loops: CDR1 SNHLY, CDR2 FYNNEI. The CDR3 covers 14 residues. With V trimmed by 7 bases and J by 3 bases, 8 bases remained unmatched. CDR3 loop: CASITDREYYGYTF. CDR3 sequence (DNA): TGTGCCAGCATAACCGACAGGGAGTACTATGGCTACACCTTC. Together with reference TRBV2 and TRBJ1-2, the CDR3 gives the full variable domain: EPEVTQTPSHQVTQMGQEVILRCVPISNHLYFYWYRQILGQKVEFLVSFYNNEISEKSEIFDDQFSVERPDGSNFTLKIRSTKLEDSAMYFCASITDREYYGYTFGSGTRLTVV.

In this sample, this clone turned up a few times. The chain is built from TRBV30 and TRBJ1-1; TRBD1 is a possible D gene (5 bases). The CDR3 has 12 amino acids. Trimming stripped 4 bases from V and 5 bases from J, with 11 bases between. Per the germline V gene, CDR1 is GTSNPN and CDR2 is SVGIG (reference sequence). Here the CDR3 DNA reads TGTGCCTGGACCCCAGGGTTGACTGAAGCTTTCTTT. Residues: CAWTPGLTEAFF.

CDR3 nucleotide sequence: TGTGCCAGCAAAGGGACAGGGGGCAATCAGCCCCAGCATTTT. Translated, it gives CASKGTGGNQPQHF. The chain is built from TRBV6-5 and TRBJ1-5; the match to TRBD1 covers 10 bases. Germline CDR1 reads MNHEY; CDR2 reads SVGAGI. CDR3 length: 14 amino acids. The V and J ends lost 7 bases and 2 bases, in that order; junction bases with no gene match: 2.

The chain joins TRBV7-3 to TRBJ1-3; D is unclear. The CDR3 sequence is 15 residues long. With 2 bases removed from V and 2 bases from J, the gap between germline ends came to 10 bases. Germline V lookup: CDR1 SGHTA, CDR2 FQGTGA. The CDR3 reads CASSLLRGAGNTIYF. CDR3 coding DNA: TGTGCCAGCAGCTTACTGCGGGGAGCTGGAAACACCATATATTTT. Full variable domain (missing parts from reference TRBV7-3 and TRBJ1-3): GAGVSQTPSNKVTEKGKYVELRCDPISGHTALYWYRQSLGQGPEFLIYFQGTGAADDSGLPNDRFFAVRPEGSVSTLKIQRTERGDSAVYLCASSLLRGAGNTIYFGEGSWLTVV.

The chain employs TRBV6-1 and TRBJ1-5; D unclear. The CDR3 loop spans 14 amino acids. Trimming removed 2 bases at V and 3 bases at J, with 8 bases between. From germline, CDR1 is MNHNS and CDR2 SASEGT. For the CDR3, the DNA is TGTGCCAGCAGTGAAATAGTGAACAATCAGCCCCAGCATTTT. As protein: CASSEIVNNQPQHF.

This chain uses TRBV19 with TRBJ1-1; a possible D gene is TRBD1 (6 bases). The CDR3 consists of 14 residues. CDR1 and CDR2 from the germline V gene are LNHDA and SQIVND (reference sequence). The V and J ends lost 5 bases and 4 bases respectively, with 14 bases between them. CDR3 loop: CASSVYREGTEAFF. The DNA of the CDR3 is TGTGCCAGTAGTGTCTACAGGGAGGGCACTGAAGCTTTCTTT.

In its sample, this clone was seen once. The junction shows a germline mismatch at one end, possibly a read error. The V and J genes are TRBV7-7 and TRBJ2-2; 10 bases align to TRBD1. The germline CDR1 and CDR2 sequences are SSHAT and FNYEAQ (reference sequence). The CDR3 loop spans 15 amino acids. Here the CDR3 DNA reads TGTGCTAGCAGCAGGGACAGGGGTAACACCGGGGAGCTGTTTTTT. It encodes CASSRDRGNTGELFF.

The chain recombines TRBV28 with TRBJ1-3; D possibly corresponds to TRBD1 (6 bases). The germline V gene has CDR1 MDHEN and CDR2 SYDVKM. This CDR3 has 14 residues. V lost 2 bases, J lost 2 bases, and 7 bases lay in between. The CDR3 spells CASSLAGAGNTIYF. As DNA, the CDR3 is TGTGCCAGCAGTTTAGCAGGGGCTGGAAACACCATATATTTT. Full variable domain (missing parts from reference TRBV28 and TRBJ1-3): DVKVTQSSRYLVKRTGEKVFLECVQDMDHENMFWYRQDPGLGLRLIYFSYDVKMKEKGDIPEGYSVSREKKERFSLILESASTNQTSMYLCASSLAGAGNTIYFGEGSWLTVV.

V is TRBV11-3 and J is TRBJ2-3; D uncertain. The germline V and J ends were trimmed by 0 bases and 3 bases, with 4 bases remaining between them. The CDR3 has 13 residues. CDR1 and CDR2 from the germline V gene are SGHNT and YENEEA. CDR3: CASSLDSTDTQYF. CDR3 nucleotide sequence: TGTGCCAGCAGCTTAGATTCTACAGATACGCAGTATTTT.

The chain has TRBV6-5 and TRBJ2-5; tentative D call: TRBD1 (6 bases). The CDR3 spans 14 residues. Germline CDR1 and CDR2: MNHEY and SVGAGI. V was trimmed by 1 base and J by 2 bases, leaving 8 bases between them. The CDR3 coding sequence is TGTGCCAGCAGTTACTTAGGACAGCAAGAGACCCAGTACTTC. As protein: CASSYLGQQETQYF.

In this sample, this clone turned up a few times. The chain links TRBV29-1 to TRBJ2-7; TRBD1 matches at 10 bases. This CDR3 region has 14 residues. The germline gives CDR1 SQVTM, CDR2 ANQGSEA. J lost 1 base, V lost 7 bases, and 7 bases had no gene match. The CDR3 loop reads CSARDRGGSYEQYF. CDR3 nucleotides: TGCAGCGCCAGGGACAGGGGAGGATCCTACGAGCAGTACTTC.

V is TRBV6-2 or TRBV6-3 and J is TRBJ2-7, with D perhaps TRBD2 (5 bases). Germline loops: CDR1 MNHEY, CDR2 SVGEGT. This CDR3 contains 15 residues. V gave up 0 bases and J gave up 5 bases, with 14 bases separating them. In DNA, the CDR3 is TGTGCCAGCAGTTACTCGCCGAATGGTAGCGACGAGCAGTACTTC. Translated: CASSYSPNGSDEQYF.

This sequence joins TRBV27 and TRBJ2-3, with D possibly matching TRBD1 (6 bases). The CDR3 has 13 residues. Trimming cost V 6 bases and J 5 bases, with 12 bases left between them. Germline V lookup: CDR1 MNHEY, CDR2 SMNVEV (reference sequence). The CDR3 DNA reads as TGTGCCAGCAGGAACAGGGAATTAGATACGCAGTATTTT. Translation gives CASRNRELDTQYF.

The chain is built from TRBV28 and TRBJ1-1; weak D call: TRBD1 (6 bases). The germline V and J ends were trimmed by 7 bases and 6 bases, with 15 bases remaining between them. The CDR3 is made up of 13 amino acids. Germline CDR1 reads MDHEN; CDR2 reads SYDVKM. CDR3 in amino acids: CASTMGGASEAFF. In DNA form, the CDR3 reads TGTGCCAGCACCATGGGGGGGGCCTCTGAAGCTTTCTTT.

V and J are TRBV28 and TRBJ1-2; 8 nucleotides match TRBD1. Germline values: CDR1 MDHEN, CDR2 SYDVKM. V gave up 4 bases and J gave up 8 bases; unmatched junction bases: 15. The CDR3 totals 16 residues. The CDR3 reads CASSSPGQDLRMGYTF. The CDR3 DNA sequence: TGTGCCAGCAGTTCCCCGGGACAGGACCTTCGGATGGGCTACACCTTC.

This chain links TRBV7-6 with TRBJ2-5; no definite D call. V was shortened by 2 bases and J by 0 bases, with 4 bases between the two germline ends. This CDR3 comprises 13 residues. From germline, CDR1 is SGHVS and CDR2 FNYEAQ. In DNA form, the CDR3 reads TGTGCCAGCAGCTTACTGTACCAAGAGACCCAGTACTTC. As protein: CASSLLYQETQYF.

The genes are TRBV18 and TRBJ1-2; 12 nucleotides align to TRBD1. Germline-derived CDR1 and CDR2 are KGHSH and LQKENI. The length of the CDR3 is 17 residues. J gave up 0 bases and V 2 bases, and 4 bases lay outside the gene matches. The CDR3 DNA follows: TGTGCCAGCTCACCAATGGGACAGGGGGCCGCTAACTATGGCTACACCTTC. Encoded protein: CASSPMGQGAANYGYTF.

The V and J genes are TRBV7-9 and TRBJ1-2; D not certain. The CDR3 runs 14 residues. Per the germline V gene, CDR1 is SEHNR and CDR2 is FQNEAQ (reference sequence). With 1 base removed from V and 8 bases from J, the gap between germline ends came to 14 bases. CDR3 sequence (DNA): TGTGCCAGCAGCTTAGAGCGGCCAGCGCGCGGCTACACCTTC. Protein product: CASSLERPARGYTF.

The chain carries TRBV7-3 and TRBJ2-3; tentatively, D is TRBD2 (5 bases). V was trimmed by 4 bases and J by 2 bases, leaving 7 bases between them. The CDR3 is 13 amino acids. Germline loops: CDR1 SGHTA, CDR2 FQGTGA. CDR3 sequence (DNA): TGTGCCAGCAGCTCGGGGTTCACAGATACGCAGTATTTT. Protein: CASSSGFTDTQYF.

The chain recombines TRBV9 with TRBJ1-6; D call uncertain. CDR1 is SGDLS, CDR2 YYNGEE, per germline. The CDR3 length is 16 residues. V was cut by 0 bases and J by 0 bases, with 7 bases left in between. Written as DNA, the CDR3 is TGTGCCAGCAGCGTAGGGGCAGACTCCTATAATTCACCCCTCCACTTT. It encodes CASSVGADSYNSPLHF.

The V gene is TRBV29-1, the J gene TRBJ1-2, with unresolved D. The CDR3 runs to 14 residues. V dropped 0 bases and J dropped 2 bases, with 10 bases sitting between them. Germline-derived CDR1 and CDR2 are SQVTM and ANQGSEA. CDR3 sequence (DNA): TGCAGCGTTGAAGATCTAAACAGAAACTATGGCTACACCTTC. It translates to CSVEDLNRNYGYTF.